The clone carrying this T cell receptor beta chain was seen at least ten times. Antigen unknown. Ophthalmopathy patients all had a Clinical Activity Score of at least 3, a NOSPECS grade of at least 4 and disease under 3 months old. Extraction of PBMCs used 10 ml of fresh peripheral blood. These data come from a study of T cells in Graves' hyperthyroidism and ophthalmopathy. Turning to the study itself: Peripheral blood sampling occurred at initial diagnosis, before any treatment.

CDR1 is SGHAT, CDR2 FQNNGV, per germline. V lost 5 bases and J 6 bases, leaving 13 bases between the germline ends. The CDR3 totals 13 residues. Study results and caveats: In blood, most of the thyroid clonotypes expanded above 0.001 were also present.

Researchers amplified the TCR beta CDR3 regions from RNA transcripts. First-round RT-PCR targeting the TCR CDR3 was performed with the HTBI primer set. Using its own MiXCR run on the multiplex PCR reads, TCRdb lists one record per CDR3 protein. The sample consists of about 400,000 distinct CDR3 sequences, more than 14% of them appearing once. The chain joins TRBV11-2 to TRBJ1-1; no firm D call. This TCR derives from a woman in her 30s with Graves' ophthalmopathy. The specimen was blood. DNA of the CDR3: TGTGCCAGCAGCACCGAGCCGGGCGCTGAAGCTTTCTTT. Its translation: CASSTEPGAEAFF. Supplemented by reference TRBV11-2 and TRBJ1-1, the full variable domain reads EAGVAQSPRYKIIEKRQSVAFWCNPISGHATLYWYQQILGQGPKLLIQFQNNGVVDDSQLPKDRFSAERLKGVDSTLKIQPAKLEDSAVYLCASSTEPGAEAFFGQGTRLTVV.